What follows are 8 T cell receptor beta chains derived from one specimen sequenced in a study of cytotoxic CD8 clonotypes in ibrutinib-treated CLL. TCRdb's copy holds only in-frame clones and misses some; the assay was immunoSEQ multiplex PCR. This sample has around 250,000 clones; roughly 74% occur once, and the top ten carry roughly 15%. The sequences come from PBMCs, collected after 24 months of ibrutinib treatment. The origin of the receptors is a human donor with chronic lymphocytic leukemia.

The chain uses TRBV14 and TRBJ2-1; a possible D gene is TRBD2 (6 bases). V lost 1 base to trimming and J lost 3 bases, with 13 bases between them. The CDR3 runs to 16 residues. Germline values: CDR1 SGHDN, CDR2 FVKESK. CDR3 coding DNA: TGTGCCAGCAGCCAAGGGGCCGGGAGACTCTACAATGAGCAGTTCTTC. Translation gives CASSQGAGRLYNEQFF.

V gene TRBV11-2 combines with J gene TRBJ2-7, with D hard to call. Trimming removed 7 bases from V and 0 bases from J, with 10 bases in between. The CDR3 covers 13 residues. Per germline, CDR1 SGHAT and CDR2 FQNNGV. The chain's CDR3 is CASTSRRSYEQYF. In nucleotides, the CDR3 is TGTGCCAGCACCTCCAGACGCTCCTACGAGCAGTACTTC. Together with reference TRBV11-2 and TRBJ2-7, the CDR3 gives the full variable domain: EAGVAQSPRYKIIEKRQSVAFWCNPISGHATLYWYQQILGQGPKLLIQFQNNGVVDDSQLPKDRFSAERLKGVDSTLKIQPAKLEDSAVYLCASTSRRSYEQYFGPGTRLTVT.

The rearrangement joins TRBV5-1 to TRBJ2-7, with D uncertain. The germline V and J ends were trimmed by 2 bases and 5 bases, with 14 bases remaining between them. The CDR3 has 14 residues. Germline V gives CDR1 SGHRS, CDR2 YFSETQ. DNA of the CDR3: TGCGCCAGCAGCTTCCCGACCCCGGCGAACGAGCAGTACTTC. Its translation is CASSFPTPANEQYF.

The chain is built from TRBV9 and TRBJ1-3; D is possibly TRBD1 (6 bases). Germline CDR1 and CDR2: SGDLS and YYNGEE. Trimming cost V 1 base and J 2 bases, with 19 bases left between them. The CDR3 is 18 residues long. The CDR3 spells CASSVPIDGGGTGNTIYF. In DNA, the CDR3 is TGTGCCAGCAGCGTACCCATCGACGGGGGGGGCACTGGAAACACCATATATTTT.

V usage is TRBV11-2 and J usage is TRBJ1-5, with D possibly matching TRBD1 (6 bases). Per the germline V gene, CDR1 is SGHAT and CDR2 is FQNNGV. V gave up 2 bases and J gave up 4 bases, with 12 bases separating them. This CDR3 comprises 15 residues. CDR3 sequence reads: CASSLYGTPNQPQHF. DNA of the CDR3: TGTGCCAGCAGCTTATATGGGACACCTAATCAGCCCCAGCATTTT.

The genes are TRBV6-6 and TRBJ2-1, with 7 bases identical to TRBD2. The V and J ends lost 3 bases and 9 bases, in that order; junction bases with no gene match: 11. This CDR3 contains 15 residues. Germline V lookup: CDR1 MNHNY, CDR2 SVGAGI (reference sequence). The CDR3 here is CASSYGLPGGGEQFF. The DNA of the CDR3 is TGTGCCAGCAGTTATGGACTCCCTGGGGGGGGTGAGCAGTTCTTC.

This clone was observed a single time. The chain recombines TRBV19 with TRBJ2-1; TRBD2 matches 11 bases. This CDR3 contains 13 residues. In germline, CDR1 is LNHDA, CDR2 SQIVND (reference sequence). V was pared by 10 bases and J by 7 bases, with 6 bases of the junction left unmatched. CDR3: CATVAGGLNEQFF. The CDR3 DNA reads TGTGCCACCGTAGCGGGAGGGTTGAATGAGCAGTTCTTC. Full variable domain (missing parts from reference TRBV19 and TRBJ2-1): DGGITQSPKYLFRKEGQNVTLSCEQNLNHDAMYWYRQDPGQGLRLIYYSQIVNDFQKGDIAEGYSVSREKKESFPLTVTSAQKNPTAFYLCATVAGGLNEQFFGPGTRLTVL.

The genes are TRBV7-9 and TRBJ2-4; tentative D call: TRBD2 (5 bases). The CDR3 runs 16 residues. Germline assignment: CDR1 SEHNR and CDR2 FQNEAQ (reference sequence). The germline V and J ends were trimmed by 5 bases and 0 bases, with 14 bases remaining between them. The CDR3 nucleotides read TGTGCCAGCAGCCCCCCCCCGGGGTTAGCCAAAAACATTCAGTACTTC. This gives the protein CASSPPPGLAKNIQYF.